The 21 T cell receptor beta chains below were found in one sample sequenced in a study of OX40 agonist ivuxolimab in advanced cancers. The assay was immunoSEQ multiplex PCR, and TCRdb's table has in-frame clones only and misses some. The data show tens of thousands of clones, with more than 65% seen just once and 11% held by the top ten. This material consisted of CD4+ or CD8+ T cells sorted from blood, taken in a trial of the OX40 agonist ivuxolimab. These receptors were collected from an adult with an advanced solid tumor such as melanoma, head and neck, liver or kidney cancer.

The chain carries TRBV7-2 and TRBJ1-6; possible D gene TRBD1, 6 bases. Trimming took 5 bases from V and 5 from J, leaving 16 bases between them. CDR3 length: 16 amino acids. Germline V gives CDR1 SGHTA, CDR2 FQGNSA. The CDR3 reads CASSQNLGQDNSPLHF. DNA for the CDR3: TGTGCCAGCAGCCAAAACCTGGGACAAGATAATTCACCCCTCCACTTT.

This chain links TRBV7-9 with TRBJ2-3, with D hard to call. There are 15 residues in the CDR3. Germline assignment: CDR1 SEHNR and CDR2 FQNEAQ (reference sequence). V lost 2 bases and J 6 bases, leaving 15 bases between the germline ends. This CDR3 reads CASSLLPGKSDTQYF. Here the CDR3 DNA reads TGTGCCAGCAGCTTACTGCCAGGCAAATCTGATACGCAGTATTTT.

V is TRBV29-1 and J is TRBJ2-1; D possibly uses TRBD1 or TRBD2 (7 bases each). This CDR3 has 15 residues. V shed 4 bases and J shed 2 bases, with 15 bases lying between them. CDR1 is SQVTM and CDR2 is ANQGSEA in the germline V gene. The CDR3 DNA is TGCAGCGTTGCGAGGGACAGCGGGACCTACAATGAGCAGTTCTTC. Residues: CSVARDSGTYNEQFF.

The sample holds one count of this clone. The genes are TRBV25-1 and TRBJ1-1, with 7 bases aligning to TRBD1. V lost 4 bases to trimming and J lost 2 bases; unmatched junction nucleotides: 7. Looked up from germline, CDR1 is MGHDK and CDR2 is SYGVNS. The CDR3 runs 15 residues. In DNA, the CDR3 is TGTGCCAGCAGTGTACCCAGGGGGGGTAACACTGAAGCTTTCTTT. Residues: CASSVPRGGNTEAFF. The variable domain in full, completed from reference TRBV25-1 and TRBJ1-1, reads EADIYQTPRYLVIGTGKKITLECSQTMGHDKMYWYQQDPGMELHLIHYSYGVNSTEKGDLSSESTVSRIRTEHFPLTLESARPSHTSQYLCASSVPRGGNTEAFFGQGTRLTVV.

The chain joins TRBV7-2 to TRBJ2-7; no clear D. The germline V gene has CDR1 SGHTA and CDR2 FQGNSA. V was pared by 3 bases and J by 2 bases, with 2 bases between. This CDR3 has 11 residues. CDR3: CASSFAYEQYF. CDR3 nucleotides: TGTGCCAGCAGCTTTGCCTACGAGCAGTACTTC.

The rearrangement uses TRBV29-1 and TRBJ2-2; 10 positions agree with TRBD2. Germline CDR1 reads SQVTM; CDR2 reads ANQGSEA. The CDR3 length is 15 residues. V dropped 4 bases and J dropped 4; count of bases not matched to a gene: 6. CDR3 DNA sequence: TGCAGCGTTGCTGGGACTAGCGAGTCCACCGGGGAGCTGTTTTTT. As protein: CSVAGTSESTGELFF.

The chain links TRBV5-1 to TRBJ2-1; D is unresolved. CDR1 SGHRS and CDR2 YFSETQ come from the germline V gene. V lost 4 bases to trimming and J lost 5 bases, with 4 bases between them. CDR3 length: 11 amino acids. The CDR3 region has the DNA TGCGCCAGCAGCCAGAACAATGAGCAGTTCTTC. Amino acid sequence: CASSQNNEQFF.

This clone has a handful of counts. The chain combines TRBV18 with TRBJ1-6; D remains ambiguous. Looked up from germline, CDR1 is KGHSH and CDR2 is LQKENI. Trimming left V 1 base short and J 5 bases short, with 9 bases between. The CDR3 spans 15 residues. CDR3 sequence: CASSPLLADNSPLHF. CDR3 DNA sequence: TGTGCCAGCTCACCACTTCTGGCAGATAATTCACCCCTCCACTTT.

The chain is built from TRBV29-1 and TRBJ1-2; D call uncertain. The CDR3 contains 14 residues. Trimming cost V 0 bases and J 4 bases, with 12 bases left between them. Germline-derived CDR1 and CDR2 are SQVTM and ANQGSEA. CDR3 sequence reads: CSVEDITDGYGYTF. For the CDR3, the DNA is TGCAGCGTTGAAGATATAACAGACGGCTATGGCTACACCTTC.

On this clone itself: In the same sample, other DNA sequences code for this CDR3. The J gene is TRBJ2-7, the V gene TRBV9; 7 bases agree with TRBD1. V gave up 4 bases and J gave up 3 bases; unmatched junction bases: 7. Germline V CDR1 and CDR2: SGDLS, YYNGEE. CDR3 size: 14 residues. CDR3 amino acids: CASSPRDSVYEQYF. The CDR3 bases are TGTGCCAGCAGCCCACGGGACAGCGTCTACGAGCAGTACTTC.

This clone was seen a few times. This CDR3 is CASSSGATGELFF. The CDR3 region has the DNA TGTGCCAGCAGCTCTGGCGCCACCGGGGAGCTGTTTTTT. V gene TRBV7-9 combines with J gene TRBJ2-2; D not certain. Germline loops: CDR1 SEHNR, CDR2 FQNEAQ (reference sequence). CDR3 length equals 13 residues. V lost 4 bases and J lost 4, with 7 bases in between.

The chain recombines TRBV18 with TRBJ1-5; 11 nucleotides agree with TRBD1. The germline V gene has CDR1 KGHSH and CDR2 LQKENI. The CDR3 runs 17 residues. The V gene end was trimmed by 2 bases and the J gene end by 1 base; junction bases not matched to a gene: 4. In nucleotides, the CDR3 is TGTGCCAGCTCACCATGGGACAGGGGGTTGAGCAATCAGCCCCAGCATTTT. As protein: CASSPWDRGLSNQPQHF.

The rearrangement links TRBV18 to TRBJ1-1; D gene ambiguous. The CDR3 runs to 17 residues. Germline CDR1 reads KGHSH; CDR2 reads LQKENI. Between the trimmed V and J ends, which lost 6 bases and 0 bases, there was a span of 20 bases. The CDR3 protein is CASSPVGSTPMNTEAFF. CDR3 sequence (DNA): TGTGCCAGCTCCCCCGTGGGATCTACCCCAATGAACACTGAAGCTTTCTTT.

This clone came up once. V and J are TRBV28 and TRBJ1-6; D is undetermined. Germline CDR1 reads MDHEN; CDR2 reads SYDVKM. This CDR3 contains 12 residues. V shed 5 bases and J shed 4 bases, with 3 bases lying between them. The CDR3 DNA is TGTGCCAGCAGTCTTTATAATTCACCCCTCCACTTT. Protein sequence: CASSLYNSPLHF.

With respect to this clone: The sample holds other DNA sequences that translate to the same CDR3. The gene calls are TRBV29-1 and TRBJ1-1; the D gene is possibly TRBD1 (6 bases). Germline lookup yields CDR1 SQVTM and CDR2 ANQGSEA. The V and J ends lost 5 bases and 2 bases respectively, with 9 bases between them. The CDR3 is made up of 12 amino acids. The CDR3 DNA follows: TGCAGCGTTTTACAGGGTAACACTGAAGCTTTCTTT. Its protein product is CSVLQGNTEAFF.

This clone was seen only a few times. CDR3 in DNA: TGTGCCAGCAGTCCCGACAGGGGGCATCAGCCCCAGCATTTT. Translation gives CASSPDRGHQPQHF. The chain has TRBV27 and TRBJ1-5; 10 bases fit TRBD1. The germline gives CDR1 MNHEY, CDR2 SMNVEV (reference sequence). CDR3 length: 14 amino acids. Trimming at V came to 5 bases and at J to 5 bases, leaving 3 bases not matched to a gene.

The chain carries TRBV7-3 and TRBJ2-5; 7 nucleotides agree with TRBD1. This CDR3 comprises 14 residues. After removal of 2 bases from V and 5 bases from J, the junction contained 5 bases not matched to a gene. Germline values: CDR1 SGHTA, CDR2 FQGTGA. Here the CDR3 reads CASSLSGQAETQYF. Written as DNA, the CDR3 is TGTGCCAGCAGCTTATCTGGACAGGCGGAGACCCAGTACTTC.

This clone was counted many times. J is TRBJ1-2 and V is TRBV7-9; D call uncertain. CDR3 length: 11 amino acids. The germline V and J ends were trimmed by 4 bases and 4 bases, with 4 bases remaining between them. CDR1 and CDR2 (germline): SEHNR, FQNEAQ (reference sequence). The CDR3 region has the DNA TGTGCCAGCAGCTCAATCTATGGCTACACCTTC. It is translated as CASSSIYGYTF.

Relative to its sample, this clone is medium-sized. The DNA of the CDR3 is TGCGCCAGCAGCCAAGACAGATACTACGAGCAGTACTTC. As protein: CASSQDRYYEQYF. The rearrangement joins TRBV4-3 to TRBJ2-7, with D unresolved. V was cut by 0 bases and J by 3 bases, with 6 bases left in between. The germline V gene has CDR1 LGHNA and CDR2 YSLEER. The CDR3 runs 13 residues.

This clone was seen a single time. The rearrangement joins TRBV4-3 to TRBJ2-2; the D is unclear. Germline values: CDR1 LGHNA, CDR2 YSLEER. The CDR3 covers 15 residues. V gave up 8 bases and J gave up 2 bases, with 15 bases separating them. The CDR3 region is CASGVSSSNTGELFF. The CDR3 DNA reads TGCGCCAGCGGGGTCAGCAGTAGCAACACCGGGGAGCTGTTTTTT.

The chain has TRBV10-2 and TRBJ2-1; 12 nucleotides agree with TRBD2. The CDR3 covers 18 residues. Germline CDR1 WSHSY, CDR2 SAAADI. With 0 bases clipped from V and 8 bases from J, the junction kept 11 bases outside the gene matches. DNA for the CDR3: TGCGCCAGCAGTGAGTCCCCTGGACTAGCGGGGTTAGTACATGAGCAGTTCTTC. It translates to CASSESPGLAGLVHEQFF.